This T cell receptor (beta chain) came from a study of CD8+ T cells in alopecia areata. Sample treatment: oral pan-JAK inhibitor, 5-10 mg twice daily. Samples from alopecia areata patients were lesional scalp punch biopsies and peripheral blood. As concerns this clone: Its antigen is unidentified.

Study-level points and caveats: Tofacitinib significantly decreased scalp clonality and expanded CD8+ clones among top 100.

The CDR3 contains 11 residues. Germline CDR1 reads SQVTM; CDR2 reads ANQGSEA. Trimming cost V 4 bases and J 6 bases, with 10 bases left between them. TCR sequencing used cDNA made by reverse transcription of extracted RNA. Sequencing was performed with immunoSEQ multiplex PCR; in TCRdb, only in-frame clones are kept and a portion is missing. This sample has a few hundred thousand clones; around three fifths occur once, and the top ten carry 1.5% to 2%. The chain joins TRBV29-1 to TRBJ2-7; no reliable D call. The TCR sequence derives from a human donor with alopecia areata. The sequencing used CD4+ T cells sorted from blood, collected at week 4, from a patient treated with tofacitinib. The CDR3 DNA sequence: TGCAGCGTTGTAAAGGGAAGCGAGCAGTACTTC. Amino acid sequence: CSVVKGSEQYF.